What follows are 7 T cell receptor beta chains derived from one specimen sequenced in a study of T-cell reconstitution after alpha-beta-depleted transplantation in children. A library of TCRbeta sequences, prepared with unique molecular identifiers, was generated. TCRdb re-derived calls from the PCR reads in MiXCR, one entry per CDR3 protein. The data contain almost 500,000 distinct CDR3 sequences, 10% of them seen just once; the ten biggest clones take up around 2%. The input for sequencing was PBMCs, taken before TCRalphabeta/CD19-depleted stem cell transplant. These receptors were collected from a child under 10 years old with inherited bone marrow failure, due to receive a stem cell transplant.

This clonotype appeared a few times. The chain carries TRBV28 and TRBJ2-7, with a tentative D call TRBD2 (6 bases). The CDR3 consists of 15 residues. Trimming cost V 6 bases and J 2 bases, with 17 bases left between them. Germline assignment: CDR1 MDHEN and CDR2 SYDVKM. CDR3 region: CASSPPGVGAYEQYF. CDR3 DNA: TGTGCCAGCAGCCCGCCGGGGGTAGGGGCCTACGAGCAGTACTTC.

This clonotype has ten or more counts. The J gene is TRBJ2-5, the V gene TRBV29-1; possible D gene TRBD2, 6 bases. Germline V gene data show CDR1 as SQVTM and CDR2 as ANQGSEA. The V gene lost 7 bases and the J gene lost 5 bases, with 14 bases spanning the gap. This CDR3 comprises 12 residues. In DNA form, the CDR3 reads TGCAGCGGATTTGGGGGAGGCGAGACCCAGTACTTC. Protein: CSGFGGGETQYF.

This clonotype was picked up many times. The chain combines TRBV4-3 with TRBJ2-5; 7 bases align to TRBD2. The CDR3 loop spans 17 amino acids. V lost 4 bases and J lost 5; bases outside the gene matches: 16. Germline CDR1 reads LGHNA; CDR2 reads YSLEER. The CDR3 DNA reads TGCGCCAGCAGCCCACGGACCGGGTCCCGGCGGGGGGAGACCCAGTACTTC. Its protein is CASSPRTGSRRGETQYF.

This clonotype was observed many times. DNA of the CDR3: TGTGCCAGCAGTGGGGTCAGAAGCGGGAGTAACAATGAGCAGTTCTTC. Its protein product is CASSGVRSGSNNEQFF. The rearrangement links TRBV6-1 to TRBJ2-1; TRBD2 aligns across 8 bases. V lost 4 bases and J lost 5; bases outside the gene matches: 10. This CDR3 has 16 residues. Germline V gene lookup returns CDR1 MNHNS and CDR2 SASEGT.

This clonotype has a count of ten or more. This chain links TRBV6-5 with TRBJ1-5, with 8 bases lining up with TRBD1. This CDR3 has 16 residues. Losses at the gene ends were 4 bases for V and 3 bases for J; bases not matched to a gene: 8. The germline gives CDR1 MNHEY, CDR2 SVGAGI. The CDR3 DNA reads as TGTGCCAGCAGTTCAGGACAGGGATATCACAATCAGCCCCAGCATTTT. Protein: CASSSGQGYHNQPQHF.

This clonotype was picked up many times. This rearrangement joins TRBV28 to TRBJ2-2; D not certain. CDR3 size: 14 residues. Germline V gives CDR1 MDHEN, CDR2 SYDVKM. Trimming took off 7 bases at V and 5 bases at J, with 14 bases between the two ends. This chain's CDR3 is CASISQRLTGELFF. The CDR3 DNA follows: TGTGCCAGCATCTCCCAACGTTTAACCGGGGAGCTGTTTTTT.

This clonotype was detected only a few times. The gene calls are TRBV20-1 and TRBJ2-7; maybe TRBD1 (5 bases). V was clipped by 2 bases and J by 3 bases, with 8 bases between them. The germline V gene has CDR1 DFQATT and CDR2 SNEGSKA (reference sequence). The CDR3 is made up of 12 amino acids. Here the CDR3 reads CSARYRSYEQYF. The CDR3 bases are TGCAGTGCTAGATACAGGAGCTACGAGCAGTACTTC.